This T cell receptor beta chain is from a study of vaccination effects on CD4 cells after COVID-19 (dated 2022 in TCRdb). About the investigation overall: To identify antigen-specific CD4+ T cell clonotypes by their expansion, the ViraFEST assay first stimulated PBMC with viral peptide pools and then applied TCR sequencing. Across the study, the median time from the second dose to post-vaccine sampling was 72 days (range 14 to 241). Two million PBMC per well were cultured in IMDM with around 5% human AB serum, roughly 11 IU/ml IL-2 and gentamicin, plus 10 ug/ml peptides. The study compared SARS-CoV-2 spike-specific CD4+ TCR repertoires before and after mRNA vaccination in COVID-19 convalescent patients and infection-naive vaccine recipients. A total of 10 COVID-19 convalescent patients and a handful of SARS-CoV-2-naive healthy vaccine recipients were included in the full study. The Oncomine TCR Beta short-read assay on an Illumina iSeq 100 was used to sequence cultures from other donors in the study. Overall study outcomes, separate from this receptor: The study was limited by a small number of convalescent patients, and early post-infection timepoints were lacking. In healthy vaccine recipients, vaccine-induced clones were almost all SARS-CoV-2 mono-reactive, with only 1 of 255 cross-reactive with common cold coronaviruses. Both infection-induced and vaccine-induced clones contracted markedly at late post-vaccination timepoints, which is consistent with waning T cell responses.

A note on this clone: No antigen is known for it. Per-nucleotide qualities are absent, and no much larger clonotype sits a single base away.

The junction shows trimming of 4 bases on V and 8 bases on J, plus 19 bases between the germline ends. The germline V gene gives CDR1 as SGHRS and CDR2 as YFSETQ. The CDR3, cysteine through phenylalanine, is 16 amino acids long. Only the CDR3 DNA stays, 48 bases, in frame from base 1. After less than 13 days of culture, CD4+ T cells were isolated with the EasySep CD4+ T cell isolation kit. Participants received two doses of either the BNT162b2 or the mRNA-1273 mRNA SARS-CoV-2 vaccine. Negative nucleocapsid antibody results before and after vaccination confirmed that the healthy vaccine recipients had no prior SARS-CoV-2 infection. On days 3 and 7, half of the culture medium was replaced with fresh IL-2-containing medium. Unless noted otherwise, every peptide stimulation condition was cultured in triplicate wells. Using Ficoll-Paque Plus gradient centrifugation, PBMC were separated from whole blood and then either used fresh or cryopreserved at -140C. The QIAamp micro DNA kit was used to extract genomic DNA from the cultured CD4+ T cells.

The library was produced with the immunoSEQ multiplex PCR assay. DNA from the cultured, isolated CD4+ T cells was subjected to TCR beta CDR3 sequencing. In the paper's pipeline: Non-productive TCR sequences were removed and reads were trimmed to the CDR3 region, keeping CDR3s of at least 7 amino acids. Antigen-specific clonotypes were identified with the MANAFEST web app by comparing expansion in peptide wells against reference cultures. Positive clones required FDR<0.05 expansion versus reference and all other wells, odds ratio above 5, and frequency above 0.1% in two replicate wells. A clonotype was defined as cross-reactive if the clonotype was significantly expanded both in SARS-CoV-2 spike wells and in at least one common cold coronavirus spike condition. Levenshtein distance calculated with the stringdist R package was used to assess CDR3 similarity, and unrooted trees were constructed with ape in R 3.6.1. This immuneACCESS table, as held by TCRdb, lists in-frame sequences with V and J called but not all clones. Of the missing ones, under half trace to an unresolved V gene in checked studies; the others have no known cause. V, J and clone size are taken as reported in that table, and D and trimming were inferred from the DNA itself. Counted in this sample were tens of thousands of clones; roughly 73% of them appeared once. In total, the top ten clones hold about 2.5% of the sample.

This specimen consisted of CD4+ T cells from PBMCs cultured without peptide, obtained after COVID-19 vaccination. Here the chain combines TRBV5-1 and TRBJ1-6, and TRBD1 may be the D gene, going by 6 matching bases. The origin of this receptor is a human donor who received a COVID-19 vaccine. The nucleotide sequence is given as TGCGCCAGCAGCCCCGTCCCATCCTCAGGGGATTCACCCCTCCACTTT. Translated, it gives CASSPVPSSGDSPLHF.